The source of this TCR beta chain is a study of blood T cells in healthy people across ages. PCR was performed a second time for about 7 to 11 cycles using a sample-barcoded 5' primer and a J-beta primer mix. Every cDNA molecule carried a tag from a template-switch adaptor bearing 12 random nucleotides. TCRdb itself ran the 5' RACE reads through MiXCR, one entry per CDR3 protein. Of more than 1.4 million distinct CDR3 sequences in the sample, around 42% were seen once. Study-wide points: Diversity estimates drawn from one million T cells were deemed underestimates. The fall in TCR beta diversity per million T cells was roughly linear with age. Naive T cell percentage showed a strong correlation with TCR beta diversity.

As for this clonotype: Antigen specificity is unknown.

This CDR3 has 14 residues. Germline V gene sequence: CDR1 MNHEY, CDR2 SMNVEV (reference sequence). Trimming stripped 5 bases from V and 3 bases from J, with 13 bases between. This rearrangement joins TRBV27 to TRBJ1-1; no clear D gene. The sample was blood. The sequence was obtained from a woman aged 18-35 years in good health. The CDR3 DNA sequence: TGTGCCAGCAGTACCGCAGCGACGTACACTGAAGCTTTCTTT. It yields the protein CASSTAATYTEAFF.